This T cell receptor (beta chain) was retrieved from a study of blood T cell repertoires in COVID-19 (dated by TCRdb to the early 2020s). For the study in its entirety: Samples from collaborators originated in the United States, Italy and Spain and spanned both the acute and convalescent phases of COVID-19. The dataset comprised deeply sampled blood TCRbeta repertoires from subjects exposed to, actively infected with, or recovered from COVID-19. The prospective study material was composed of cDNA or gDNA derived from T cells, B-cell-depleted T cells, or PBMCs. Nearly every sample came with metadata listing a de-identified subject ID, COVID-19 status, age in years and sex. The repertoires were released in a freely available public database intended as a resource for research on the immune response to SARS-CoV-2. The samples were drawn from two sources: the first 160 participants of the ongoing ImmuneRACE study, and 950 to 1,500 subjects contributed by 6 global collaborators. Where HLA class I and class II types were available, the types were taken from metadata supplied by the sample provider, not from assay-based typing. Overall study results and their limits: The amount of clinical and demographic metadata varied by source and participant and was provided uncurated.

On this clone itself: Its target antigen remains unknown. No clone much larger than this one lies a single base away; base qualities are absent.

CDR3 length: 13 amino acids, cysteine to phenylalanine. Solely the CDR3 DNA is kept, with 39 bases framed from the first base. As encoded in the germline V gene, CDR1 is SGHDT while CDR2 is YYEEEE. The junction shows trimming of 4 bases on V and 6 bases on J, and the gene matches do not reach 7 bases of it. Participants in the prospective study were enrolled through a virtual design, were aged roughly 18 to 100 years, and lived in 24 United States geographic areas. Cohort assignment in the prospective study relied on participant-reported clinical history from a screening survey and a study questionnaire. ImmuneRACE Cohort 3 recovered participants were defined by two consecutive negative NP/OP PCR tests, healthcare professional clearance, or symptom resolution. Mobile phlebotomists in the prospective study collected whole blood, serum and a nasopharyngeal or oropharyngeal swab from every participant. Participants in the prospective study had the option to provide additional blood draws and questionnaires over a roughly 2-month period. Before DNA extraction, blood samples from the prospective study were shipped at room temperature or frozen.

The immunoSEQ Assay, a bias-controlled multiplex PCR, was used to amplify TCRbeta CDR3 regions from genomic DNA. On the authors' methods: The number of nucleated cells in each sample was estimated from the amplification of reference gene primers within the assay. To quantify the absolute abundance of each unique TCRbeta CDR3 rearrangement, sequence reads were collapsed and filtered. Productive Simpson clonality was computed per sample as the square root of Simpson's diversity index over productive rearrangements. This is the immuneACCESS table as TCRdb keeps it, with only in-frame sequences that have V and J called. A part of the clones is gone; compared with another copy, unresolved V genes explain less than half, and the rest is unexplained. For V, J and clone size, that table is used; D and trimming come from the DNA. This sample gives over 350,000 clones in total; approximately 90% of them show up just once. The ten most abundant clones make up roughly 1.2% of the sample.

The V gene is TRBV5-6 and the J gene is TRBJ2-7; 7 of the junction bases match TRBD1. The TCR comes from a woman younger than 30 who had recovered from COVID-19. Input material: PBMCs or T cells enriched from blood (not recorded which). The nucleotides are TGTGCCAGCAGCAGACCGACAGGGCGCGAGCAGTACTTC. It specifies CASSRPTGREQYF.